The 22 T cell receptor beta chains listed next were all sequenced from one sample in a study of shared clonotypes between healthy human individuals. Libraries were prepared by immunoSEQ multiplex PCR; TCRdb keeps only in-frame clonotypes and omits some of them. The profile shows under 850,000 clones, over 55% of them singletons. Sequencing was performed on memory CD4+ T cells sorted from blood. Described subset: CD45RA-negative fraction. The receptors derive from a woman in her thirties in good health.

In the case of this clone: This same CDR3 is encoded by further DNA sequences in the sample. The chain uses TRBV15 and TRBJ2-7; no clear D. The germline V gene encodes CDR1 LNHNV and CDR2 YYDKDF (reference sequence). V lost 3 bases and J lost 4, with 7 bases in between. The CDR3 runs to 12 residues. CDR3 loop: CATSRDRYEQYF. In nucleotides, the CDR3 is TGTGCCACCAGCAGGGACCGGTACGAGCAGTACTTC.

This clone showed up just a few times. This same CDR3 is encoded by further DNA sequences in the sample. The DNA for the CDR3 is TGTGCCAGCAGTTTGGGCTACAATGAGCAGTTCTTC. This gives the protein CASSLGYNEQFF. This chain uses TRBV28 with TRBJ2-1, with D uncertain. V was pared by 3 bases and J by 3 bases, with 3 bases between. The CDR3 consists of 12 residues. The germline V gene encodes CDR1 MDHEN and CDR2 SYDVKM.

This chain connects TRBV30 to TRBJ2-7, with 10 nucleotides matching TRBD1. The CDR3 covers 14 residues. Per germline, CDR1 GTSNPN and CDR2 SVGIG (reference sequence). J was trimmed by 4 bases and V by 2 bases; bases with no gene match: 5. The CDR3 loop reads CAWSPRQGAYEQYF. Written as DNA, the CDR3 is TGTGCCTGGAGTCCCCGACAGGGGGCTTACGAGCAGTACTTC.

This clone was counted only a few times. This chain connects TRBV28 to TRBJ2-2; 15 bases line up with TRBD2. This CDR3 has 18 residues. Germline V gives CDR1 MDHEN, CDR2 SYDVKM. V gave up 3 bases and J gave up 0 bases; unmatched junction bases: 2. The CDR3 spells CASSFGLAGGPNTGELFF. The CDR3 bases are TGTGCCAGCAGTTTCGGACTAGCGGGAGGGCCGAACACCGGGGAGCTGTTTTTT.

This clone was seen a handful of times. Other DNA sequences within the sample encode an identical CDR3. The chain's CDR3 is CASSLSNYGYTF. In DNA, the CDR3 is TGTGCCAGCAGTTTATCTAACTATGGCTACACCTTC. The rearrangement uses TRBV28 and TRBJ1-2; no clear D gene. CDR3 length equals 12 residues. The V and J ends lost 1 base and 0 bases respectively, with 0 bases between them. Germline loops: CDR1 MDHEN, CDR2 SYDVKM.

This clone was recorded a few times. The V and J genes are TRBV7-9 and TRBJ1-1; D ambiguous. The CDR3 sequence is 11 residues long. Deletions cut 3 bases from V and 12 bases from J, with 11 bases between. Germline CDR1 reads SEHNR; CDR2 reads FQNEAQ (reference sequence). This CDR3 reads CASSFGRETFF. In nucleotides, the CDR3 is TGTGCCAGCAGCTTTGGGAGGGAAACTTTCTTT.

CDR3 loop: CASTLNVDFYGYTF. The CDR3 DNA reads TGTGCCAGTACCCTAAACGTGGATTTTTATGGCTACACCTTC. The chain joins TRBV19 to TRBJ1-2; D is unclear. V dropped 7 bases and J dropped 5 bases, with 17 bases sitting between them. Germline-derived CDR1 and CDR2 are LNHDA and SQIVND (reference sequence). The CDR3 has 14 amino acids.

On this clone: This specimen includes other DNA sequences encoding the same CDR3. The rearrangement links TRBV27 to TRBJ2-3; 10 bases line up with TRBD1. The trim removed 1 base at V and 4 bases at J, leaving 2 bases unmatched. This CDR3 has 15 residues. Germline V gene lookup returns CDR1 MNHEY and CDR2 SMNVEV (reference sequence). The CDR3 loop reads CASSLYGTGADTQYF. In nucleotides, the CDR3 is TGTGCCAGCAGTTTATACGGGACAGGGGCAGATACGCAGTATTTT.

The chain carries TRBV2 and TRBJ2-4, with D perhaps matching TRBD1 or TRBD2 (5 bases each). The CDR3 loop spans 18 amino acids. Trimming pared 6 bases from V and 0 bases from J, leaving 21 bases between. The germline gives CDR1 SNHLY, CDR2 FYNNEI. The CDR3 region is CASRRGIGTLLAKNIQYF. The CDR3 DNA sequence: TGTGCCAGCAGGAGGGGAATCGGGACCCTCCTAGCCAAAAACATTCAGTACTTC.

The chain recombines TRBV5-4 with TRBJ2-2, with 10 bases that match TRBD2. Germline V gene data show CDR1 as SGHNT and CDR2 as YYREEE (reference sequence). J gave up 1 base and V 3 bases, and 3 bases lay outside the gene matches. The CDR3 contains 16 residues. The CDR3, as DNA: TGTGCCAGCAGCTCTACTAGCGGGGTGAACACCGGGGAGCTGTTTTTT. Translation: CASSSTSGVNTGELFF.

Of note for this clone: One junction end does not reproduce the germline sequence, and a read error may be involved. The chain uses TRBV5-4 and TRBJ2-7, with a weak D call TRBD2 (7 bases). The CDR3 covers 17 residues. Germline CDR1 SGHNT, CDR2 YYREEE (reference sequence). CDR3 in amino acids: CASSQELGTGGPYEQYF. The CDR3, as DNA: TGCGCCAGCAGCCAAGAATTAGGTACCGGGGGGCCCTACGAGCAGTACTTC.

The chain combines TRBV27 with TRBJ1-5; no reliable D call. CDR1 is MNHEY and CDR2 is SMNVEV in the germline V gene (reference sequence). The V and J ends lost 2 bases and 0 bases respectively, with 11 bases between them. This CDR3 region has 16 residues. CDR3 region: CASSLPQPYSNQPQHF. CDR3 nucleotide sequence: TGTGCCAGCAGTTTACCCCAACCTTATAGCAATCAGCCCCAGCATTTT.

The CDR3 reads CASRTGTINEQYF. The CDR3 nucleotides are TGCGCCAGCAGAACCGGGACAATTAACGAGCAGTACTTC. The V and J genes are TRBV5-1 and TRBJ2-7; weak D call: TRBD1 (6 bases). This CDR3 has 13 amino acids. The germline gives CDR1 SGHRS, CDR2 YFSETQ. V was pared by 5 bases and J by 5 bases, with 14 bases between.

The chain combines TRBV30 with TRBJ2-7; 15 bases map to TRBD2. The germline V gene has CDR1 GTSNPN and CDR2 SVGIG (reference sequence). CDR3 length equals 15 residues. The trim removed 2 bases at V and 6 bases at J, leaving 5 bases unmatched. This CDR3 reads CAWSSTGLAGGEQYF. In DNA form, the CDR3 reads TGTGCCTGGAGTTCAACGGGACTAGCGGGAGGCGAGCAGTACTTC.

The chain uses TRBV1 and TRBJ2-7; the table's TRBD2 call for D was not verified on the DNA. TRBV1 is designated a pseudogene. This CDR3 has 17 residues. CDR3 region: CTSSQEGGLAGAYEQYF. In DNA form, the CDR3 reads TGCACCAGCAGCCAGGAGGGGGGACTAGCGGGAGCGTACGAGCAGTACTTC.

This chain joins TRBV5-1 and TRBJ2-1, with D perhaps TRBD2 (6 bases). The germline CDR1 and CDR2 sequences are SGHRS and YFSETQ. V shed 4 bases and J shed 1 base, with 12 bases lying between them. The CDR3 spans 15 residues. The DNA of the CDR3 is TGCGCCAGCAGCCCGGACTATCTTTCCTACAATGAGCAGTTCTTC. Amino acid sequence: CASSPDYLSYNEQFF.

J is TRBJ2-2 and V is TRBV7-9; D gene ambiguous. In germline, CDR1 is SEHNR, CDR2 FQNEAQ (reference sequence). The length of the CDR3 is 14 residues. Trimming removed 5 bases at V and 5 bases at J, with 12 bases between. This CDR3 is CASSQVADTGELFF. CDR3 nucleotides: TGTGCCAGCAGCCAGGTAGCAGATACCGGGGAGCTGTTTTTT.

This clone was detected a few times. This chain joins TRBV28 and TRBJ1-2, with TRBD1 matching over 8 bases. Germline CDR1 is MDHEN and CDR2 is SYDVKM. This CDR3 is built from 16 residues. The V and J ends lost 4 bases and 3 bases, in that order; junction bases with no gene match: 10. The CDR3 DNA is TGTGCCAGCAGTTCCAGACAGGGGTTTGAGGACTATGGCTACACCTTC. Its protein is CASSSRQGFEDYGYTF.

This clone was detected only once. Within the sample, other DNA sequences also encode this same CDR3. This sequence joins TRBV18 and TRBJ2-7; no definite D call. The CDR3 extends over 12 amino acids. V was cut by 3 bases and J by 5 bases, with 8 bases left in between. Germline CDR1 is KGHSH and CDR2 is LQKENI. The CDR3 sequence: CASSPRRDEQYF. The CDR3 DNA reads TGTGCCAGCTCACCGCGGCGCGACGAGCAGTACTTC.

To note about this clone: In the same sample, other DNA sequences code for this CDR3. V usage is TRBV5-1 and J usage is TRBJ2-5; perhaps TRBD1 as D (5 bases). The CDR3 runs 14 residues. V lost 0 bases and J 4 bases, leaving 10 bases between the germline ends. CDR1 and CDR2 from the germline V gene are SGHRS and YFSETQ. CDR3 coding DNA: TGCGCCAGCAGCTTGGTCTCAGGGTCAGAGACCCAGTACTTC. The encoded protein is CASSLVSGSETQYF. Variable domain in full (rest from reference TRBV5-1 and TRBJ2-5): KAGVTQTPRYLIKTRGQQVTLSCSPISGHRSVSWYQQTPGQGLQFLFEYFSETQRNKGNFPGRFSGRQFSNSRSEMNVSTLELGDSALYLCASSLVSGSETQYFGPGTRLLVL.

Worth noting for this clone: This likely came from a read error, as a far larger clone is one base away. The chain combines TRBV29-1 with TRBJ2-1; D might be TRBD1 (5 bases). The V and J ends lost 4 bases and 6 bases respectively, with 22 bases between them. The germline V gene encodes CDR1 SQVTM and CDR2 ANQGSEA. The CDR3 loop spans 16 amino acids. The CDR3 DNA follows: TGCAGCGTTGCCTGGTTTGGGGTCATAAGGGGCAATGAGCAGTTCTTC. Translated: CSVAWFGVIRGNEQFF.

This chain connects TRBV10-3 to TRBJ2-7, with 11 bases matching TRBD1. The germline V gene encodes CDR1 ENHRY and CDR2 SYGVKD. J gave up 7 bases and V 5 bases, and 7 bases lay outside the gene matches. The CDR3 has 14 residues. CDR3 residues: CAISRDRGKGEQYF. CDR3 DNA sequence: TGTGCCATCAGTAGGGACAGGGGGAAGGGGGAGCAGTACTTC.